This T cell receptor beta chain appears in the sequencing data of a study (dated by TCRdb to between 2015 and 2017). About the investigation overall: The study tested whether tumor-infiltrating Tregs in breast cancer are recruited from blood Tregs or converted in situ from other CD4+ T cell subsets. The paper as a whole reports these results and caveats: The TCR gene usage of tumor memory CD4+ T cells clustered together with blood and lymph node memory CD4+ cells and with lymph node naive CD4+ cells. The greatest overlap of tumor-infiltrating Treg TCR alpha and beta sequences was with tumor naive CD4+ T cells, followed next by blood naive CD4+ T cells. Rather than covering whole repertoires, validation in the larger cohort was restricted to a single TCR beta V-J rearrangement.

Full-length TCR variable regions were amplified by 5' RACE PCR using constant-region reverse primers, and then by semi-nested PCR using Nested Universal Primer A. The ReliaPrep RNA Cell Miniprep System was used to extract total RNA, which was then reverse transcribed into 5'RACE-ready cDNA with the SMARTer RACE 5'/3' Kit. An Illumina MiSeq was used to sequence the full-length TCR alpha and beta libraries, which had been barcoded with multiplex adaptors. The authors' analysis ran thus. For each of nine subset-tissue groups, sequencing data from the five patients were combined, and the groups were compared by unsupervised clustering of TCR gene usage. The Morisita-Horn index was used to calculate repertoire similarity, with shared sequences weighted according to their contribution to each repertoire. The raw public data were reprocessed by TCRdb itself: fastp quality trimming at Q25, MiXCR clonotype calling, in-frame beta chains only. CDR3 protein duplicates are merged, each entry listing the most common genes and DNA. TCRdb's processing, not the authors' own work, is the source of the V and J calls. The sample table records 50,000 to 60,000 distinct CDR3 sequences; around 20% of these occur just once. The ten largest clones represent 3.2% of the sample.

Tregs were isolated as CD4+CD25+CD127-/low cells. Tregs, naive and memory CD4+ T cells from tumor, blood and ipsilateral draining lymph nodes of a handful of breast cancer patients underwent full-length TCR alpha and beta sequencing. Tumor tissue, along with lymph nodes from ipsilateral axillary dissection, was perfused with PBS, minced, and then digested using collagenase I and hyaluronidase. Sorted cell populations were confirmed by FACS to exceed 90% purity. The CDR3 measures 15 amino acids from cysteine to phenylalanine. Only CDR3 DNA remains: 45 bases, in frame from the first base. Via the germline V gene, CDR1 is KGHDR and CDR2 SFDVKD. V and J lose 7 bases and 5 bases, and a span of 20 bases separates them. A note on this clonotype: No antigen is known for it. One base away there is no much larger clone; base qualities are not given.

The sequence was collected from a female donor with breast cancer. Sequenced sample: tumor-infiltrating Tregs sorted from the breast tumor. Recombination connected TRBV24-1 to TRBJ2-7; the D region possibly corresponds to TRBD1 (6 bases align). In nucleotide form, the sequence is TGTGCCACCAGCGGCAATGGGGGCCGAACGGACGAGCAGTACTTC. This codes for CATSGNGGRTDEQYF.